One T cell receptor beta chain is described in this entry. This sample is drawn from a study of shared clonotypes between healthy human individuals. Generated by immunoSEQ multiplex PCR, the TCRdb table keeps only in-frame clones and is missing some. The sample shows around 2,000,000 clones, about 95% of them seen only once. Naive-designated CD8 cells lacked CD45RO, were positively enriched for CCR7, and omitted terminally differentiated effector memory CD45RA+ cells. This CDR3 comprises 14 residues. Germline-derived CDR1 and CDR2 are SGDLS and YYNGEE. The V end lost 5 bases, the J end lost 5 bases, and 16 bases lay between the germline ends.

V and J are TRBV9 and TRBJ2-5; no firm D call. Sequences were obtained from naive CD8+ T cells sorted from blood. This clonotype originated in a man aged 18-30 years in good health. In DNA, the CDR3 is TGTGCCAGCAGTCCAGATAGTCGCGACGAGACCCAGTACTTC. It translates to CASSPDSRDETQYF.